A single sample gave rise to the 4 T cell receptor beta chains below, sequenced in a study of CD8 T cells in ankylosing spondylitis. MiXCR was run by TCRdb on the 5' RACE reads, yielding one entry per CDR3 protein. The table lists around 150,000 distinct CDR3 sequences, approximately 7.3% of them singletons. The material sequenced was blood, either unsorted or a sorted T cell fraction (not recorded which). The receptor source for this set is a female donor with ankylosing spondylitis or in good health (not recorded which).

This clonotype was observed at least ten times. The J gene is TRBJ1-6, the V gene TRBV5-1; no reliable D call. V gave up 2 bases and J gave up 8 bases, with 11 bases separating them. The CDR3 totals 14 residues. Germline values: CDR1 SGHRS, CDR2 YFSETQ. The CDR3 loop is CASSLMGGDSPLHF. CDR3 sequence (DNA): TGCGCCAGCAGCTTAATGGGAGGCGATTCACCCCTCCACTTT.

This clonotype was recorded at least ten times. V and J are TRBV28 and TRBJ1-2, with 7 bases lining up with TRBD1. The CDR3 loop spans 14 amino acids. Unmatched junction bases numbered 8, after V lost 5 bases and J lost 5 bases. CDR1 MDHEN and CDR2 SYDVKM come from the germline V gene. CDR3 sequence: CASSTEQGLYGYTF. DNA for the CDR3: TGTGCCAGCAGTACCGAACAGGGGCTTTATGGCTACACCTTC.

The J gene is TRBJ1-4, the V gene TRBV28; 9 nucleotides line up with TRBD1. The junction had 5 bases not matched to a gene; V was cut back by 4 bases and J by 8 bases. Germline-derived CDR1 and CDR2 are MDHEN and SYDVKM. The CDR3 is 14 residues long. The chain's CDR3 is CASSSTGGKEKLFF. In DNA form, the CDR3 reads TGTGCCAGCAGTTCGACAGGGGGTAAAGAAAAACTGTTTTTT. Combining the CDR3 with reference TRBV28 and TRBJ1-4 gives the whole variable domain DVKVTQSSRYLVKRTGEKVFLECVQDMDHENMFWYRQDPGLGLRLIYFSYDVKMKEKGDIPEGYSVSREKKERFSLILESASTNQTSMYLCASSSTGGKEKLFFGSGTQLSVL.

The table lists this clonotype with many counts. The V gene is TRBV20-1, the J gene TRBJ2-5; 8 bases agree with TRBD2. This CDR3 has 16 residues. V was clipped by 3 bases and J by 2 bases; unmatched bases: 11. Germline V lookup: CDR1 DFQATT, CDR2 SNEGSKA (reference sequence). CDR3 in DNA: TGCAGTGCTAGCCCCCCTTGGCGGGAGGCTCAAGAGACCCAGTACTTC. Protein product: CSASPPWREAQETQYF.